The present TCR beta chain was sequenced within a study of cytomegalovirus exposure and HLA in healthy donors. Germline V gene data show CDR1 as SGHRS and CDR2 as YFSETQ. The CDR3 is 13 amino acids. V was clipped by 4 bases and J by 6 bases, with 14 bases between them. With 60 Vbeta and 13 Jbeta primers, the PCR was carried out. In the source study's methods: Unique TCR beta chains totaled some 80 million in a later count, with around 11 million of them shared. Measured with immunoSEQ multiplex PCR; TCRdb has only the in-frame clones, and not every one. That table gives V, J and clone size, and the DNA gave D and trimming. The data contain under 200,000 clones, around 74% of them singletons.

This chain connects TRBV5-1 to TRBJ2-7; weak D call: TRBD2 (5 bases). This TCR was recovered from a woman aged 25 to 39 in good health and CMV-seronegative. Material: PBMCs. CDR3 sequence: CASSTDGLIEQYF. The DNA of the CDR3 is TGCGCCAGCAGCACAGACGGACTGATCGAGCAGTACTTC.